This TCR beta chain was sequenced during a study of shared clonotypes between healthy human individuals. Study observations and caveats: It was the non-shared clonotypes that had lower generation probabilities than clonotypes shared by all four donors. Memory subsets had estimated richness that was generally smaller than that of naive subsets.

Regarding this clone: Its antigen is currently unknown.

This CDR3 comprises 15 residues. Germline V gene sequence: CDR1 SEHNR, CDR2 FQNEAQ (reference sequence). Deletions cut 3 bases from V and 0 bases from J, with 11 bases between. TCRdb keeps only in-frame clones here, not all; method: immunoSEQ multiplex PCR. This table has about 610,000 clones, about 96% appearing once. Naive CD8 populations comprised CD45RO-negative cells positively selected for CCR7, excluding terminally differentiated effector memory CD45RA+ cells. Adults of Caucasian background living in Nashville, Tennessee made up all donors. The sequencing input was naive CD8+ T cells sorted from blood. This receptor was taken from a woman younger than 45 in good health. The V gene is TRBV7-9, the J gene TRBJ1-1; the D gene is possibly TRBD1 (6 bases). DNA for the CDR3: TGTGCCAGCAGCTTGGCCGGGGGGCTGAACACTGAAGCTTTCTTT. This sequence encodes CASSLAGGLNTEAFF.